This TCR beta chain was profiled in a study of T cell responses to AZD1222 COVID-19 vaccine. A remark on this clone: Its target is unknown. Within the sample, other DNA sequences also encode this same CDR3.

Here immunoSEQ multiplex PCR was the method, and the copy in TCRdb shows in-frame clones only, minus some. The sample shows some 150,000 clones, over 80% of them seen only once. The CDR3 has 14 amino acids. V was trimmed by 1 base and J by 1 base, leaving 8 bases between them. CDR1 and CDR2 from the germline V gene are LNHDA and SQIVND (reference sequence). Whole-study findings and limits: Clonal diversity was possibly underestimated; the donors were predominantly white British and more often female. An increase in Spike-specific TCR breadth and depth was observed after two AZD1222 doses.

This chain uses TRBV19 with TRBJ2-7; tentatively, D is TRBD1 (6 bases). This receptor was obtained from an adult who received the AZD1222 COVID-19 vaccine. Source: peripheral blood, taken 28 days after the second AZD1222 dose. The CDR3 loop reads CASSIGQGSYEQYF. The CDR3 nucleotides read TGTGCCAGTAGTATAGGCCAGGGGTCCTACGAGCAGTACTTC.